Below are 17 T cell receptor beta chains sequenced from a single sample in a study of early T cells in non-severe SARS-CoV-2 infection. Each CDR3 protein gets one entry after TCRdb re-called the 5' RACE reads with MiXCR. The sample includes tens of thousands of distinct CDR3 sequences, around 8.6% seen only once; the top ten take almost 4%. Sequencing was performed on whole blood, taken at baseline. The receptors were sampled from an adult who was a healthcare worker with PCR-confirmed SARS-CoV-2 infection or an uninfected control (not recorded which).

Written as DNA, the CDR3 is TGTGCCAGCAGGTCTAGCGGGAAAGAGACCCAGTACTTC. Translated, it gives CASRSSGKETQYF. The chain uses TRBV3-1 and TRBJ2-5; 9 positions match TRBD2. This CDR3 region has 13 residues. V was clipped by 6 bases and J by 3 bases; unmatched bases: 2. Germline V gene lookup returns CDR1 LGHDT and CDR2 YNNKEL (reference sequence).

At least ten counts were recorded for this clonotype. This chain joins TRBV20-1 and TRBJ2-5, with D possibly TRBD2 on 6 matching bases. Germline loops: CDR1 DFQATT, CDR2 SNEGSKA (reference sequence). The CDR3 totals 14 residues. Trimming left V 6 bases short and J 4 bases short, with 18 bases between. The DNA of the CDR3 is TGCAGTGCAAGTGTCGGGGGAGGTAGAGAGACCCAGTACTTC. As protein: CSASVGGGRETQYF.

This clonotype was counted between two and nine times. This chain uses TRBV27 with TRBJ2-5, with 10 bases fitting TRBD1. The V and J ends lost 4 bases and 5 bases, in that order; junction bases with no gene match: 7. The germline gives CDR1 MNHEY, CDR2 SMNVEV (reference sequence). CDR3 length equals 15 residues. The chain's CDR3 is CASSSTGQGKETQYF. CDR3 bases: TGTGCCAGCAGTTCAACGGGACAGGGGAAGGAGACCCAGTACTTC.

This chain uses TRBV10-2 with TRBJ2-5; 8 bases match TRBD2. V shed 2 bases, J shed 5 bases, and the junction held 13 bases outside the gene matches. The germline CDR1 and CDR2 sequences are WSHSY and SAAADI. This CDR3 is built from 17 residues. CDR3 DNA sequence: TGCGCCAGCAGTGAGCGTATCTTTAGCGGGGATCTGGAGACCCAGTACTTC. Its protein product is CASSERIFSGDLETQYF.

This clonotype was recorded a few times. V gene TRBV12-3 or TRBV12-4 combines with J gene TRBJ2-7; TRBD1 is a possible D gene (6 bases). The CDR3 totals 13 residues. V lost 4 bases, J lost 0 bases, and 7 bases lay in between. DNA for the CDR3: TGTGCCAGCAGTTACAGGGTCTCCTACGAGCAGTACTTC. Its protein product is CASSYRVSYEQYF.

The chain couples TRBV20-1 to TRBJ2-2; a possible D gene is TRBD1 (6 bases). The CDR3 has 15 amino acids. The germline V and J ends were trimmed by 3 bases and 1 base, with 12 bases remaining between them. Germline V gives CDR1 DFQATT, CDR2 SNEGSKA (reference sequence). CDR3 nucleotide sequence: TGCAGTGCTAGGGATCTACAGGGGAACACCGGGGAGCTGTTTTTT. As protein: CSARDLQGNTGELFF.

This clonotype was counted at least ten times. V is TRBV6-5 and J is TRBJ2-3, with D perhaps given as TRBD1 or TRBD2 (6 bases each). The germline CDR1 and CDR2 sequences are MNHEY and SVGAGI. The CDR3 is 16 residues long. Trimming stripped 6 bases from V and 0 bases from J, with 16 bases between. As DNA, the CDR3 is TGTGCCAGCAGATCCCCGGGGGCGCATAGCACAGATACGCAGTATTTT. Translated, it gives CASRSPGAHSTDTQYF.

V usage is TRBV24-1 and J usage is TRBJ2-1; maybe TRBD1 (6 bases). Germline V gives CDR1 KGHDR, CDR2 SFDVKD. The CDR3 is made up of 17 amino acids. V lost 4 bases to trimming and J lost 4 bases, with 19 bases between them. The CDR3 nucleotides read TGTGCCACCAGTGAGCGCCCCGGGACAAATTTTTACAATGAGCAGTTCTTC. Translating gives CATSERPGTNFYNEQFF.

There are many counts of this clonotype. The chain is built from TRBV29-1 and TRBJ2-5; TRBD2 is a possible D gene (5 bases). The germline CDR1 and CDR2 sequences are SQVTM and ANQGSEA. This CDR3 comprises 15 residues. V lost 7 bases to trimming and J lost 3 bases, with 21 bases between them. CDR3 loop: CSGGPFFGTEETQYF. CDR3 in DNA: TGCAGCGGCGGGCCCTTCTTCGGCACTGAAGAGACCCAGTACTTC. Full variable domain (outside the CDR3, taken from reference TRBV29-1 and TRBJ2-5): SAVISQKPSRDICQRGTSLTIQCQVDSQVTMMFWYRQQPGQSLTLIATANQGSEATYESGFVIDKFPISRPNLTFSTLTVSNMSPEDSSIYLCSGGPFFGTEETQYFGPGTRLLVL.

This clonotype has more than one count but fewer than ten. The chain carries TRBV5-4 and TRBJ2-2; TRBD2 is a possible D gene (6 bases). This CDR3 has 16 residues. V dropped 4 bases and J dropped 3 bases, with 16 bases sitting between them. From germline, CDR1 is SGHNT and CDR2 YYREEE (reference sequence). This CDR3 is CASSGKPGVYTGELFF. CDR3 bases: TGTGCCAGCAGCGGGAAACCGGGAGTATACACCGGGGAGCTGTTTTTT.

This clonotype was seen ten or more times. The chain uses TRBV7-3 and TRBJ2-2; 7 nucleotides line up with TRBD2. The CDR3 totals 15 residues. The germline V gene encodes CDR1 SGHTA and CDR2 FQGTGA. Trimming took 5 bases from V and 0 from J; bases not matched to a gene: 3. The CDR3 here is CASSRGVANTGELFF. CDR3 DNA sequence: TGTGCCAGCAGCCGGGGGGTAGCGAACACCGGGGAGCTGTTTTTT. The entire variable domain, with the rest obtained from reference TRBV7-3 and TRBJ2-2, is as follows: GAGVSQTPSNKVTEKGKYVELRCDPISGHTALYWYRQSLGQGPEFLIYFQGTGAADDSGLPNDRFFAVRPEGSVSTLKIQRTERGDSAVYLCASSRGVANTGELFFGEGSRLTVL.

The rearrangement links TRBV11-2 to TRBJ2-7, with D possibly TRBD2 on 5 matching bases. Looked up from germline, CDR1 is SGHAT and CDR2 is FQNNGV. V dropped 5 bases and J dropped 2 bases, with 13 bases sitting between them. This CDR3 contains 14 residues. This chain's CDR3 is CASSPGIVTYEQYF. The CDR3 DNA sequence: TGTGCCAGCAGCCCCGGGATAGTCACCTACGAGCAGTACTTC.

This clonotype was seen ten or more times. CDR3 nucleotide sequence: TGTGCCAGCAGTTTGGCCCCAGGGGGAAACACCATATATTTT. Its translation is CASSLAPGGNTIYF. V and J are TRBV12-3 or TRBV12-4 and TRBJ1-3, with D maybe TRBD1 (5 bases). The CDR3 is made up of 14 amino acids. The germline V and J ends were trimmed by 3 bases and 4 bases, with 10 bases remaining between them.

CDR3 nucleotides: TGCAGTAGCTCCCCCCTGCTGGGGGGTACAAACTATGGCTACACCTTC. Translating gives CSSSPLLGGTNYGYTF. J is TRBJ1-2 and V is TRBV29-1, with a weak D call TRBD1 (5 bases). The germline V gene encodes CDR1 SQVTM and CDR2 ANQGSEA. The CDR3 extends over 16 amino acids.

The table lists this clonotype with many counts. The genes are TRBV12-3 or TRBV12-4 and TRBJ2-7; D gene unclear. CDR3 length: 15 amino acids. Trimming took 1 base from V and 0 from J, leaving 10 bases between them. For the CDR3, the DNA is TGTGCCAGCAGTTTAGGTGGCAGACTCTCCTACGAGCAGTACTTC. Translation gives CASSLGGRLSYEQYF.

This clonotype showed up many times. The gene calls are TRBV28 and TRBJ2-7, with D unresolved. The CDR3 is made up of 14 amino acids. CDR1 MDHEN and CDR2 SYDVKM come from the germline V gene. Trimming took 3 bases from V and 1 from J, leaving 10 bases between them. CDR3 amino acids: CASSFLGKSYEQYF. The CDR3, as DNA: TGTGCCAGCAGTTTTTTGGGTAAATCCTACGAGCAGTACTTC.

This clonotype was picked up many times. The chain links TRBV6-5 to TRBJ1-1; D may be TRBD1 (6 bases). The CDR3 extends over 14 amino acids. The V and J ends lost 6 bases and 0 bases respectively, with 11 bases between them. Germline CDR1 is MNHEY and CDR2 is SVGAGI. Here the CDR3 DNA reads TGTGCCAGCAGAGACGGACAGTTGAACACTGAAGCTTTCTTT. This translates into CASRDGQLNTEAFF.